The 14 T cell receptor beta chains below all came from one sample that was sequenced in a study of early T cells in non-severe SARS-CoV-2 infection. MiXCR, run by TCRdb on the 5' RACE reads, gives a single entry per CDR3 protein. Altogether about 26,000 distinct CDR3 sequences are present, less than 6.5% being singletons, with the ten largest covering 3.5% to 4.5%. Material for sequencing was whole blood. The receptors were sampled from an adult who was a healthcare worker with PCR-confirmed SARS-CoV-2 infection or an uninfected control (not recorded which).

The chain employs TRBV9 and TRBJ2-3; the match to TRBD1 covers 9 bases. This CDR3 comprises 16 residues. V lost 4 bases, J lost 2 bases, and 8 bases stayed unmatched. Germline lookup yields CDR1 SGDLS and CDR2 YYNGEE. As DNA, the CDR3 is TGTGCCAGCAGCTCCGGACAGGGGTGGGACACAGATACGCAGTATTTT. Residues: CASSSGQGWDTDTQYF.

This clonotype was observed many times. The rearrangement links TRBV20-1 to TRBJ2-5; TRBD2 might be the D (5 bases). This CDR3 spans 12 amino acids. Per the germline V gene, CDR1 is DFQATT and CDR2 is SNEGSKA (reference sequence). Trimming took 3 bases from V and 7 from J, leaving 12 bases between them. The CDR3 here is CSASLPAGTQYF. In DNA form, the CDR3 reads TGCAGTGCTAGCCTACCGGCGGGGACCCAGTACTTC.

This clonotype has only a few counts. The chain links TRBV4-2 to TRBJ2-3, with TRBD2 matching 10 bases. The J segment lost 6 bases and the V segment lost 2 bases, leaving 8 bases of the junction unmatched. CDR3 length: 16 amino acids. Germline CDR1 LGHNA, CDR2 YNFKEQ. CDR3 in DNA: TGTGCCAGCAGCCAACCCCGAGCGGGGGGGCTGGATACGCAGTATTTT. It yields the protein CASSQPRAGGLDTQYF.

Many counts were recorded for this clonotype. The rearrangement uses TRBV20-1 and TRBJ2-1; a possible D gene is TRBD2 (5 bases). CDR1 and CDR2 (germline): DFQATT, SNEGSKA (reference sequence). The CDR3 covers 14 residues. V dropped 0 bases and J dropped 4 bases, with 10 bases sitting between them. As DNA, the CDR3 is TGCAGTGCTAGAGAAGCGGCGGATTACAATGAGCAGTTCTTC. As protein: CSAREAADYNEQFF.

This clonotype was counted ten times or more. The V call is TRBV6-2 or TRBV6-3, the J call TRBJ2-7, with 8 bases that match TRBD1. V was clipped by 6 bases and J by 5 bases; unmatched bases: 12. Germline-derived CDR1 and CDR2 are MNHEY and SVGEGT. This CDR3 comprises 15 residues. For the CDR3, the DNA is TGTGCCAGCAGAAACCAGGCAGGGGGCAGGAACGAGCAGTACTTC. Its protein product is CASRNQAGGRNEQYF.

In its sample, this clonotype was seen many times. The chain combines TRBV4-2 with TRBJ2-7, with D possibly matching TRBD2 (6 bases). The CDR3 spans 14 residues. Germline CDR1 is LGHNA and CDR2 is YNFKEQ. The V and J ends lost 4 bases and 3 bases respectively, with 13 bases between them. The CDR3 spells CASSRRLGVYEQYF. CDR3 coding DNA: TGTGCCAGCAGCCGAAGACTAGGGGTCTACGAGCAGTACTTC.

This clonotype was detected a few times. The CDR3 loop reads CASSDRALYNSPLHF. The CDR3 DNA reads as TGTGCCAGCAGCGACAGGGCCCTCTATAATTCACCCCTCCACTTT. J is TRBJ1-6 and V is TRBV6-5, with 7 bases aligning to TRBD1. The CDR3 extends over 15 amino acids. Germline V gene data show CDR1 as MNHEY and CDR2 as SVGAGI. V lost 6 bases and J lost 3; bases outside the gene matches: 5.

This clonotype was seen at least ten times. The V call is TRBV11-2, the J call TRBJ2-3; D may be TRBD1 or TRBD2 (6 bases each). From germline, CDR1 is SGHAT and CDR2 FQNNGV. The CDR3 is 14 residues long. V lost 1 base and J 4 bases, leaving 9 bases between the germline ends. The CDR3 here is CASSLGGAPDTQYF. Here the CDR3 DNA reads TGTGCCAGCAGCTTAGGGGGGGCCCCAGATACGCAGTATTTT. The full variable domain, its missing parts supplied by reference TRBV11-2 and TRBJ2-3, is EAGVAQSPRYKIIEKRQSVAFWCNPISGHATLYWYQQILGQGPKLLIQFQNNGVVDDSQLPKDRFSAERLKGVDSTLKIQPAKLEDSAVYLCASSLGGAPDTQYFGPGTRLTVL.

This clonotype turned up a few times. The chain has TRBV3-1 and TRBJ2-7; D might be TRBD2 (6 bases). Trimming took off 0 bases at V and 4 bases at J, with 16 bases between the two ends. This CDR3 has 16 amino acids. Germline V gene lookup returns CDR1 LGHDT and CDR2 YNNKEL (reference sequence). CDR3 bases: TGTGCCAGCAGCCAAGACTTCGGAGGGCGAGGTTACGAGCAGTACTTC. Translated: CASSQDFGGRGYEQYF.

This clonotype was observed at least ten times. The chain couples TRBV4-1 to TRBJ1-6; the match to TRBD1 covers 9 bases. The V segment lost 1 base and the J segment 9 bases; nucleotides outside the gene matches: 7. In germline, CDR1 is MGHRA, CDR2 YSYEKL. The CDR3 length is 16 residues. The CDR3 DNA is TGCGCCAGCAGCCAAGGAGTCCGGGACAGGGCTTCACCCCTCCACTTT. This gives the protein CASSQGVRDRASPLHF.

This clonotype was recorded a few times. Just one base apart from a much larger clone, this may be a read error. This chain joins TRBV5-1 and TRBJ2-5, with D possibly being TRBD2 (6 bases). Per germline, CDR1 SGHRS and CDR2 YFSETQ. The CDR3 is made up of 15 amino acids. V lost 4 bases and J lost 2, with 15 bases in between. The CDR3 loop reads CASSPSSGGQETQYF. In DNA, the CDR3 is TGCGCCAGCAGCCCCTCGAGTGGGGGGCAAGAGACCCAGTACTTC. The full variable domain, its missing parts supplied by reference TRBV5-1 and TRBJ2-5, is KAGVTQTPRYLIKTRGQQVTLSCSPISGHRSVSWYQQTPGQGLQFLFEYFSETQRNKGNFPGRFSGRQFSNSRSEMNVSTLELGDSALYLCASSPSSGGQETQYFGPGTRLLVL.

The chain employs TRBV5-4 and TRBJ2-5; 8 bases are a match to TRBD1. The CDR3 spans 14 residues. Germline V CDR1 and CDR2: SGHNT, YYREEE (reference sequence). The junction had 8 bases not matched to a gene; V was cut back by 5 bases and J by 5 bases. The chain's CDR3 is CASRTGVGRETQYF. Here the CDR3 DNA reads TGTGCCAGCAGGACAGGGGTTGGCAGGGAGACCCAGTACTTC.

This clonotype was seen many times. The chain is built from TRBV5-4 and TRBJ2-7, with D maybe TRBD1 (6 bases). This CDR3 comprises 14 residues. V lost 5 bases, J lost 1 base, and 13 bases lay in between. Germline-derived CDR1 and CDR2 are SGHNT and YYREEE (reference sequence). CDR3 coding DNA: TGTGCCAGCAGGCAAACACAGGGATCCTACGAGCAGTACTTC. It encodes CASRQTQGSYEQYF.

This clonotype has ten or more counts. The rearrangement joins TRBV20-1 to TRBJ1-5; maybe TRBD1 (5 bases). The CDR3 totals 15 residues. From germline, CDR1 is DFQATT and CDR2 SNEGSKA (reference sequence). Trimming removed 0 bases from V and 7 bases from J, with 16 bases in between. The CDR3 spells CSARDWGRVGQPQHF. CDR3 nucleotides: TGCAGTGCTAGAGATTGGGGCAGGGTCGGACAGCCCCAGCATTTT.